This is a list of T cell receptor beta chains from one sample in a study of blood T cell repertoires in COVID-19. Clones were read by immunoSEQ multiplex PCR, and TCRdb kept only the in-frame ones, dropping some. The sample consists of around 68,000 clones, 82% of them appearing once. The sample was peripheral blood. The receptor source for this set is an elderly man with active COVID-19. Each CDR3 is given with its conserved first and last residue. The order of the fields is D gene, clone size, CDR3 length, V gene, J gene, CDR3 DNA, CDR3 protein. A D gene is named only where the DNA matches it firmly. Size is omitted from some rows. Given values are once, few, many or a class for expanded clones.

.	.	18	TRBV24-1	TRBJ1-5	TGTGCCACCAGTGATACGGGCCGGGGATCTGGAGGCAATCAGCCCCAGCATTTT	CATSDTGRGSGGNQPQHF
TRBD1	.	13	TRBV14	TRBJ1-2	TGTGCCAGCAGCCCGGGACAGAGATATGGCTACACCTTC	CASSPGQRYGYTF
TRBD1	once	13	TRBV7-2	TRBJ1-2	TGTGCCAGCGAGACAGGGGGCAACTATGGCTACACCTTC	CASETGGNYGYTF
TRBD1	once	14	TRBV27	TRBJ2-1	TGTGCCAGCAGTTTCTTCGACAGGGTCGTTGAGCAGTTCTTC	CASSFFDRVVEQFF
TRBD2	.	18	TRBV9	TRBJ2-2	TGTGCCAGCAGCGTCACTACCGCAGGGAGGGCTTACACCGGGGAGCTGTTTTTT	CASSVTTAGRAYTGELFF
TRBD1	.	14	TRBV18	TRBJ1-4	TGTGCCAGCTCACCGGGACAGGGTAATGAAAAACTGTTTTTT	CASSPGQGNEKLFF
TRBD1	.	14	TRBV18	TRBJ1-2	TGTGCCAGCTCATCTACAGGGGTAAACTATGGCTACACCTTC	CASSSTGVNYGYTF
TRBD1	few	15	TRBV28	TRBJ1-2	TGTGCCAGCAGCTCTCCAGGGGGGATGAACTATGGCTACACCTTC	CASSSPGGMNYGYTF
.	.	14	TRBV18	TRBJ2-5	TGTGCCAGCTCACCACGAATAGGGGAAGAGACCCAGTACTTC	CASSPRIGEETQYF
TRBD1	.	15	TRBV6-2/TRBV6-3	TRBJ2-5	TGTGCCAGCAACCCGGTGGGACAGGGGGAAGAGACCCAGTACTTC	CASNPVGQGEETQYF
TRBD1	.	12	TRBV29-1	TRBJ2-5	TGCAGCGGAACAGAGGGGGCCGAGACCCAGTACTTC	CSGTEGAETQYF
.	.	15	TRBV2	TRBJ1-6	TGTGCCAGCAGTCCACAGGGCTCCTATAATTCACCCCTCCACTTT	CASSPQGSYNSPLHF
TRBD2	.	14	TRBV4-1	TRBJ2-7	TGCGCCAGCAGGACTAGCGGGGACAGTTACGAGCAGTACTTC	CASRTSGDSYEQYF
.	.	11	TRBV5-8	TRBJ1-5	TGTGCCAGCGGACTCAATCAGCCCCAGCATTTT	CASGLNQPQHF
TRBD2	.	16	TRBV4-3	TRBJ2-1	TGCGCCAGCAGCCAAGAAGGGGCGGGGGCCTACAATGAGCAGTTCTTC	CASSQEGAGAYNEQFF
TRBD1	.	15	TRBV7-8	TRBJ1-1	TGTGCCAGCAGCATGGGACAGCGGAGGGGTACTGAAGCTTTCTTT	CASSMGQRRGTEAFF
.	.	13	TRBV30	TRBJ2-2	TGTGCCTGGAGACCCTTTGAGTCCGGGGAGCTGTTTTTT	CAWRPFESGELFF
.	.	16	TRBV19	TRBJ2-3	TGTGCCAGCCAGGAAGGGAGCCCCTTTCCCACAGATACGCAGTATTTT	CASQEGSPFPTDTQYF
TRBD1	.	14	TRBV4-3	TRBJ2-5	TGCGCCAGCAGCCAGACGGACAGGGCAGAGACCCAGTACTTC	CASSQTDRAETQYF
TRBD1	.	15	TRBV7-9	TRBJ1-1	TGTGCCAGCAGCTTATCCGAGGGGGCTGGGACTGAAGCTTTCTTT	CASSLSEGAGTEAFF